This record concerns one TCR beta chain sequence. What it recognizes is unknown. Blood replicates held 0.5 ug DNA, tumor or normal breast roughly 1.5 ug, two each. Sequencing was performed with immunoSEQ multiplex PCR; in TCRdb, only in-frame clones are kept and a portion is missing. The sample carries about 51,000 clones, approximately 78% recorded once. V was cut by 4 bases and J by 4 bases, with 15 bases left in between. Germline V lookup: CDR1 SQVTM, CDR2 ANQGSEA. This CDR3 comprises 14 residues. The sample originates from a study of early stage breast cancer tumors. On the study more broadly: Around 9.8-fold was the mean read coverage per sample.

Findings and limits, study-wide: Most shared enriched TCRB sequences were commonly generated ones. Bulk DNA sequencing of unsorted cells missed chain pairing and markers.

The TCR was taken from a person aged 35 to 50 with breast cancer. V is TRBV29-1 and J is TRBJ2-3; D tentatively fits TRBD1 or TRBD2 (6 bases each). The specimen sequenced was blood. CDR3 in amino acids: CSVGKGGGPDTQYF. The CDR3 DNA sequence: TGCAGCGTTGGAAAGGGGGGTGGTCCAGATACGCAGTATTTT.